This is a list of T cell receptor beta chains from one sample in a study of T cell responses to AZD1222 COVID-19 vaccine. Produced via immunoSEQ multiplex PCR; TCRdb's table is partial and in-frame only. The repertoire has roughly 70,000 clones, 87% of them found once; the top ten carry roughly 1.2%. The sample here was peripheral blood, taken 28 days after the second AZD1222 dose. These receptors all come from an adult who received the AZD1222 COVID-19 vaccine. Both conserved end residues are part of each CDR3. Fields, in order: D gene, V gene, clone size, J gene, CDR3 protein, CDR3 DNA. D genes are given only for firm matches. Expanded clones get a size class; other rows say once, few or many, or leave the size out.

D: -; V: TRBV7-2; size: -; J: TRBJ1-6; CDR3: CASSLEGNNSPLHF; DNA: TGTGCCAGCAGCTTAGAAGGGAATAATTCACCCCTCCACTTT
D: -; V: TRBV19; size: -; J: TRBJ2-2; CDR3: CASSITGAGELFF; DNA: TGTGCCAGTAGTATAACGGGGGCCGGGGAGCTGTTTTTT
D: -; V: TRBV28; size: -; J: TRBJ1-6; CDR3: CASSLGGPPTSLHF; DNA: TGTGCCAGCAGTTTAGGGGGGCCCCCAACTTCCCTCCACTTT
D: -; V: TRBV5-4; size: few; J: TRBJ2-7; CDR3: CASSQAYSQGAGRVHEQYF; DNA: TGTGCCAGCAGCCAAGCTTATTCCCAGGGAGCTGGTCGCGTCCACGAGCAGTACTTC
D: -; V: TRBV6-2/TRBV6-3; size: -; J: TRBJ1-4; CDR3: CASSYRQPATNEKLFF; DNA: TGTGCCAGCAGTTACAGGCAACCCGCAACTAATGAAAAACTGTTTTTT
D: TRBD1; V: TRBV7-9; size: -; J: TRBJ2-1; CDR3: CASSQTGGGGNEQFF; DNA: TGTGCCAGCAGCCAGACAGGGGGTGGAGGTAATGAGCAGTTCTTC
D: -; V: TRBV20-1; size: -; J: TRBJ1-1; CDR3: CSADTNTEAFF; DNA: TGCAGTGCGGACACGAACACTGAAGCTTTCTTT
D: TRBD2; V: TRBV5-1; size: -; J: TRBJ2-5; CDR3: CASSLIGGREETQYF; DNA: TGCGCCAGCAGCTTGATCGGCGGGAGAGAAGAGACCCAGTACTTC
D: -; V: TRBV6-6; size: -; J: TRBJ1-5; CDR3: CASNRNSNQPQHF; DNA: TGTGCCAGCAATAGGAATAGCAATCAGCCCCAGCATTTT
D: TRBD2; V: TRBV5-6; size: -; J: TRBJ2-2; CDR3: CASSMGLAGTGELFF; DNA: TGTGCCAGCAGCATGGGACTAGCGGGCACCGGGGAGCTGTTTTTT
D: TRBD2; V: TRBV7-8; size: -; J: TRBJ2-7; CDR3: CASSPRTSGGFYEQYF; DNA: TGTGCCAGCAGCCCAAGGACTAGCGGGGGATTCTACGAGCAGTACTTC
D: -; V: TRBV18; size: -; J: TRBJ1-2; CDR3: CASSPGVNNYGYTF; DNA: TGTGCCAGCTCACCAGGGGTCAATAACTATGGCTACACCTTC
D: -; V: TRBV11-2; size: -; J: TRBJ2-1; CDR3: CASSLRLISYNEQFF; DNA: TGTGCCAGCAGCTTAAGGCTGATCTCCTACAATGAGCAGTTCTTC
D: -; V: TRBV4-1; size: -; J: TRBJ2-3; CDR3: CASSQGQYPDTQYF; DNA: TGCGCCAGCAGCCAAGGGCAGTATCCAGATACGCAGTATTTT